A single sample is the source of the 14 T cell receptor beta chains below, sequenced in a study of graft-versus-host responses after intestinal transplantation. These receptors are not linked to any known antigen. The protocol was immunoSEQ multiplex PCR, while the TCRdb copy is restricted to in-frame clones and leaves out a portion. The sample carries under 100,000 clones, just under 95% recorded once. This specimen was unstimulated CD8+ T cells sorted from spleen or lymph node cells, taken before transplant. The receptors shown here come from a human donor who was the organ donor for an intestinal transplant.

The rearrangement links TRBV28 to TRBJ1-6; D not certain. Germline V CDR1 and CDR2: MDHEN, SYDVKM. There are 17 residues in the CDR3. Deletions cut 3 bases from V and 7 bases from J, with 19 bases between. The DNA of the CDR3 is TGTGCCAGCAGTTTGAGCAGTGGCCCCGGGGTAAATTCACCCCTCCACTTT. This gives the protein CASSLSSGPGVNSPLHF.

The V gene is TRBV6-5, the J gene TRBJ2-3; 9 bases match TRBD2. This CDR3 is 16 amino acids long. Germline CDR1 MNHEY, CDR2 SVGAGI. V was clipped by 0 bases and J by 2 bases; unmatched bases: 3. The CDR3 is CASSYSPSGDTDTQYF. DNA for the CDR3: TGTGCCAGCAGTTACTCGCCTAGCGGGGACACAGATACGCAGTATTTT.

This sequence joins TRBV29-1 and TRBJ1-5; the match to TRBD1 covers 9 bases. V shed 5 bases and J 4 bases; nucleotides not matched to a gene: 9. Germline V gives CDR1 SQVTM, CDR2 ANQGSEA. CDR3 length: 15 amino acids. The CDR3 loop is CSVTEQGALNQPQHF. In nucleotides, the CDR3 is TGCAGCGTTACCGAACAGGGGGCCCTAAATCAGCCCCAGCATTTT.

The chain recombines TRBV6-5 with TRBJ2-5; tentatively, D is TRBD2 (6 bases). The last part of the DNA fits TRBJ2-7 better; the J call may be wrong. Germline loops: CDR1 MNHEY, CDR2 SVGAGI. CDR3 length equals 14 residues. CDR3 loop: CASSLTGTPYEQYF. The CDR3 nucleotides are TGTGCCAGCAGTTTAACCGGGACTCCGTACGAGCAGTACTTC.

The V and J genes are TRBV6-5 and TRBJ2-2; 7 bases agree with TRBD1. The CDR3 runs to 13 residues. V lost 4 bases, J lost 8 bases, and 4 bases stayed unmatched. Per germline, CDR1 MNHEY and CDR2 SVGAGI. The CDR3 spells CASSSYRGGELFF. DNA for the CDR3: TGTGCCAGCAGTTCTTACAGGGGTGGGGAGCTGTTTTTT.

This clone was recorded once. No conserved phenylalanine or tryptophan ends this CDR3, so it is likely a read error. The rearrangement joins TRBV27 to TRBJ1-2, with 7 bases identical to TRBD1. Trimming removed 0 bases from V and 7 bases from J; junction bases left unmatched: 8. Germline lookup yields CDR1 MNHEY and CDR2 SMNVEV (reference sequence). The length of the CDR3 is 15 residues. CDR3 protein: CASSLSPRGQLGYTL. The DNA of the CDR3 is TGTGCCAGCAGTTTATCCCCGAGGGGGCAGCTTGGCTACACCCTC.

CDR3 loop: CASSLWPGSPDSPLHF. CDR3 nucleotides: TGTGCCAGCAGCTTGTGGCCCGGGAGCCCAGACTCACCCCTCCACTTT. The chain links TRBV5-6 to TRBJ1-6; D remains unclear. Between the trimmed V and J ends, which lost 1 base and 10 bases, there was a span of 18 bases. This CDR3 contains 16 residues. Germline assignment: CDR1 SGHDT and CDR2 YYEEEE.

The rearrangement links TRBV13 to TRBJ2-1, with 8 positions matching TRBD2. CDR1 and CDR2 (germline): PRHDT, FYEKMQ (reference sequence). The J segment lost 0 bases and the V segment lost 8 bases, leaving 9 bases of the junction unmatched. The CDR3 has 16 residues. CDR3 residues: CASVVSGGSSYNEQFF. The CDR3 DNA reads TGTGCCAGCGTAGTAAGCGGGGGAAGCTCCTACAATGAGCAGTTCTTC.

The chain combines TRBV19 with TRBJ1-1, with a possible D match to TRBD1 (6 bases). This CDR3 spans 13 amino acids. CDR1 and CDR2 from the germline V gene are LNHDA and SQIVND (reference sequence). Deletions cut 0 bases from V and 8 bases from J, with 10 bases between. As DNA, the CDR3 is TGTGCCAGTAGTATAGATCGGGGGGCAGAAGCTTTCTTT. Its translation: CASSIDRGAEAFF.

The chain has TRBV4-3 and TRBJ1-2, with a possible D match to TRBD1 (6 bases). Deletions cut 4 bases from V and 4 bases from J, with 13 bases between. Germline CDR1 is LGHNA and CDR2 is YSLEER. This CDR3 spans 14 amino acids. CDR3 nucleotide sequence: TGCGCCAGCAGCCCTGCAACAGGGCTCTATGGCTACACCTTC. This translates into CASSPATGLYGYTF.

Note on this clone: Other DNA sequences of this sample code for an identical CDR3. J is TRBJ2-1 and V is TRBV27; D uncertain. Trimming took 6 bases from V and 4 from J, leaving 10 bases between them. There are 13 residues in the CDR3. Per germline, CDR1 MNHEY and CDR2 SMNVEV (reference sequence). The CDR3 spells CASSLSVYNEQFF. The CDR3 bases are TGTGCCAGCAGCCTCTCCGTGTACAATGAGCAGTTCTTC.

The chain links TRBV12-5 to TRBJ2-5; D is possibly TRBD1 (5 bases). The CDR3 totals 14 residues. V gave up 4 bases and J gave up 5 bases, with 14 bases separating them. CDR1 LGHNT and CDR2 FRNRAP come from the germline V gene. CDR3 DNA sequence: TGTGCTAGTGGTTCCTACATAGGGGCCGAGACCCAGTACTTC. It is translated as CASGSYIGAETQYF. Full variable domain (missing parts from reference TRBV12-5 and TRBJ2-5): DARVTQTPRHKVTEMGQEVTMRCQPILGHNTVFWYRQTMMQGLELLAYFRNRAPLDDSGMPKDRFSAEMPDATLATLKIQPSEPRDSAVYFCASGSYIGAETQYFGPGTRLLVL.

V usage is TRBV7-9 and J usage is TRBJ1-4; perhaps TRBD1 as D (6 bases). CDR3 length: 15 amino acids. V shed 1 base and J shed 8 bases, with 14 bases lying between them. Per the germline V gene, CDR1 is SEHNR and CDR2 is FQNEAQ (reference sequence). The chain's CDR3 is CASSLGQGQEEKLFF. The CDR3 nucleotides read TGTGCCAGCAGCTTAGGTCAGGGGCAGGAAGAAAAACTGTTTTTT. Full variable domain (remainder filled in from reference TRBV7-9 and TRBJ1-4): DTGVSQNPRHKITKRGQNVTFRCDPISEHNRLYWYRQTLGQGPEFLTYFQNEAQLEKSRLLSDRFSAERPKGSFSTLEIQRTEQGDSAMYLCASSLGQGQEEKLFFGSGTQLSVL.

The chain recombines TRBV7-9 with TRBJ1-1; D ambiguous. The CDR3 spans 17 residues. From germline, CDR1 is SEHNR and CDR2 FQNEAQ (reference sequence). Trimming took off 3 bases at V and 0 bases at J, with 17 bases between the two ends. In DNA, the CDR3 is TGTGCCAGCAGCTTCCCAACCTCGCCAGGCATGAACACTGAAGCTTTCTTT. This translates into CASSFPTSPGMNTEAFF.